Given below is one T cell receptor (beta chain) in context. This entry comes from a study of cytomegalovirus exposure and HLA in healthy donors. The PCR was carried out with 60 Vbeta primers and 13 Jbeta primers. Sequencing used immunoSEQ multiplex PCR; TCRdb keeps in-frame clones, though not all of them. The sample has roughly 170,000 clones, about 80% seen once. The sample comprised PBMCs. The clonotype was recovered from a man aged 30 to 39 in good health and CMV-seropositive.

The CDR3 sequence: CASVTGYSYEQYF. CDR3 DNA: TGTGCCAGCGTGACAGGATACTCCTACGAGCAGTACTTC. V gene TRBV2 combines with J gene TRBJ2-7; a weak D match, TRBD1 (6 bases). Germline V gene sequence: CDR1 SNHLY, CDR2 FYNNEI. The CDR3 runs 13 residues. The V and J ends lost 8 bases and 0 bases respectively, with 11 bases between them.